This T cell receptor (beta chain) was obtained from a study of glioma-infiltrating T cells. Amplification of TCR alpha and beta CDR3 regions from RNA used iRepertoire nested multiplex PCR. MiXCR, applied by TCRdb to the multiplex PCR reads, yields one record per CDR3 protein. This sample yields 90,000 to 110,000 distinct CDR3 sequences, of which less than 30% are seen a single time; roughly a third belongs to the top ten. The table lists this clonotype with many counts. CDR1 is SGHRS and CDR2 is YFSETQ in the germline V gene. The V end was cut by 0 bases, the J end by 6 bases, with 9 bases between. The CDR3 extends over 13 amino acids.

The chain has TRBV5-1 and TRBJ1-2; D not resolved. The sequence was obtained from a human donor with low-grade glioma or glioblastoma, undergoing nonglioma brain surgery, or in good health (not recorded which). The sample consisted of glioma tissue, nonneoplastic brain tissue, or PBMCs (not recorded which). The CDR3 DNA reads as TGCGCCAGCAGCTTGGGACAAGAGGATGGCTACACCTTC. Translating it yields CASSLGQEDGYTF.